The 17 T cell receptor beta chains in this list originate from one sample, sequenced in a study of blood T cell repertoires in COVID-19. Only in-frame clones appear in the TCRdb table, and some are missing; sequencing was by immunoSEQ multiplex PCR. The sample yields about 84,000 clones, roughly 95% seen once. Sequencing was carried out using peripheral blood. The receptor source for this set is a human donor with active COVID-19. The donor label of this sample is uncertain.

The chain employs TRBV7-9 and TRBJ1-1, with 7 bases that match TRBD1. CDR3 size: 18 residues. Germline assignment: CDR1 SEHNR and CDR2 FQNEAQ (reference sequence). V dropped 8 bases and J dropped 0; count of bases not matched to a gene: 18. The CDR3 sequence: CASSDRDRALVLNTEAFF. CDR3 in DNA: TGTGCCAGCTCAGACAGGGACCGAGCCCTGGTCCTGAACACTGAAGCTTTCTTT.

The V gene is TRBV7-2, the J gene TRBJ2-3; possibly TRBD2 for D (6 bases). This CDR3 spans 14 amino acids. The germline V and J ends were trimmed by 2 bases and 8 bases, with 14 bases remaining between them. CDR1 is SGHTA, CDR2 FQGNSA, per germline. The CDR3 spells CASSLSSGEVTQYF. The CDR3 region has the DNA TGTGCCAGCAGCTTAAGCTCGGGGGAGGTTACGCAGTATTTT.

This chain links TRBV6-5 with TRBJ1-1; perhaps TRBD1 as D (5 bases). CDR1 MNHEY and CDR2 SVGAGI come from the germline V gene. This CDR3 spans 14 amino acids. The V end lost 7 bases, the J end lost 0 bases, and 12 bases lay between the germline ends. Written as DNA, the CDR3 is TGTGCCAGCAACGGGGGGACGCTGAACACTGAAGCTTTCTTT. This gives the protein CASNGGTLNTEAFF.

V gene TRBV6-5 combines with J gene TRBJ2-1, with D possibly matching TRBD2 (5 bases). The V gene lost 2 bases and the J gene lost 7 bases, with 15 bases spanning the gap. Per the germline V gene, CDR1 is MNHEY and CDR2 is SVGAGI. CDR3 length equals 15 residues. The chain's CDR3 is CASSYRGNLGNEQFF. In DNA form, the CDR3 reads TGTGCCAGCAGTTACCGGGGAAATCTAGGGAATGAGCAGTTCTTC.

The rearrangement joins TRBV7-9 to TRBJ2-3; a weak D match, TRBD2 (6 bases). V lost 3 bases and J lost 2, with 12 bases in between. The CDR3 extends over 15 amino acids. Germline V gene data show CDR1 as SEHNR and CDR2 as FQNEAQ (reference sequence). This CDR3 reads CASSFESGSTDTQYF. The DNA of the CDR3 is TGTGCCAGCAGCTTCGAAAGCGGGTCCACAGATACGCAGTATTTT.

This chain joins TRBV6-5 and TRBJ2-7, with 8 bases matching TRBD1. V was pared by 4 bases and J by 3 bases, with 11 bases of the junction left unmatched. CDR3 length: 16 residues. CDR1 is MNHEY and CDR2 is SVGAGI in the germline V gene. This chain's CDR3 is CASSSASGGAGYEQYF. The CDR3 DNA sequence: TGTGCCAGCAGTTCAGCTTCAGGGGGCGCAGGCTACGAGCAGTACTTC.

This clone was found once. This chain uses TRBV5-5 with TRBJ1-2; TRBD1 matches at 10 bases. V shed 3 bases and J 4 bases; nucleotides not matched to a gene: 6. The CDR3 has 15 residues. Per the germline V gene, CDR1 is SGHKS and CDR2 is YYEKEE (reference sequence). The DNA of the CDR3 is TGTGCCAGCAGCTCCCGGGACAGGGGACCCTATGGCTACACCTTC. Amino acid sequence: CASSSRDRGPYGYTF.

V usage is TRBV10-3 and J usage is TRBJ2-5, with a weak D call TRBD2 (6 bases). Germline V lookup: CDR1 ENHRY, CDR2 SYGVKD. Deletions cut 3 bases from V and 2 bases from J, with 7 bases between. There are 13 residues in the CDR3. The CDR3 spells CAISDAGQETQYF. DNA of the CDR3: TGTGCCATCAGTGACGCGGGGCAAGAGACCCAGTACTTC.

V usage is TRBV19 and J usage is TRBJ2-5; possible D gene TRBD1, 7 bases. The V gene's germline CDR1 is LNHDA and CDR2 SQIVND (reference sequence). The V gene lost 2 bases and the J gene lost 5 bases, with 18 bases spanning the gap. The CDR3 sequence is 16 residues long. The CDR3 sequence: CASSISGQAAGETQYF. Written as DNA, the CDR3 is TGTGCCAGTAGTATATCCGGACAGGCGGCGGGGGAGACCCAGTACTTC.

The table lists this clone with a count of one. The V and J genes are TRBV9 and TRBJ2-5; TRBD1 agrees at 8 bases. CDR1 is SGDLS and CDR2 is YYNGEE in the germline V gene. The CDR3 runs to 15 residues. V trimming: 3 bases; J trimming: 5 bases; junction bases outside the gene matches: 9. This CDR3 reads CASSARDRSSETQYF. In nucleotides, the CDR3 is TGTGCCAGCAGCGCCCGGGACAGGAGTTCGGAGACCCAGTACTTC.

This clone occurred once. The CDR3 DNA follows: TGTGCCAGCTCTACCACCGGGACACAGAACACTGAAGCTTTCTTT. Protein: CASSTTGTQNTEAFF. This chain joins TRBV28 and TRBJ1-1; D may be TRBD1 (6 bases). Germline V gene data show CDR1 as MDHEN and CDR2 as SYDVKM. The V end lost 8 bases, the J end lost 1 base, and 17 bases lay between the germline ends. The CDR3 is made up of 15 amino acids.

V gene TRBV5-4 combines with J gene TRBJ1-1; D perhaps matches TRBD1 (5 bases). V was pared by 2 bases and J by 1 base, with 18 bases between. The CDR3 contains 17 residues. Germline-derived CDR1 and CDR2 are SGHNT and YYREEE (reference sequence). The CDR3 sequence: CASSLRAGPKTNTEAFF. CDR3 bases: TGTGCCAGCAGCTTACGTGCGGGACCGAAAACGAACACTGAAGCTTTCTTT. Filled out from reference TRBV5-4 and TRBJ1-1, the complete variable domain reads ETGVTQSPTHLIKTRGQQVTLRCSSQSGHNTVSWYQQALGQGPQFIFQYYREEENGRGNFPPRFSGLQFPNYSSELNVNALELDDSALYLCASSLRAGPKTNTEAFFGQGTRLTVV.

The V call is TRBV4-3, the J call TRBJ2-3, with 9 bases identical to TRBD1. J lost 6 bases, V lost 1 base, and 5 bases had no gene match. Germline V gene lookup returns CDR1 LGHNA and CDR2 YSLEER. The CDR3 is 15 amino acids. The CDR3 loop reads CASSQGGTGSDTQYF. The CDR3 DNA is TGCGCCAGCAGCCAAGGGGGGACAGGGTCCGATACGCAGTATTTT.

The chain combines TRBV12-3 or TRBV12-4 with TRBJ1-2, with D possibly matching TRBD1 (5 bases). The CDR3 covers 11 residues. Trimming removed 5 bases at V and 4 bases at J, with 5 bases between. In DNA, the CDR3 is TGTGCCAGCAGTACAGGCTATGGCTACACCTTC. This encodes CASSTGYGYTF.

The chain recombines TRBV7-2 with TRBJ2-4; possible D gene TRBD1, 5 bases. This CDR3 is built from 16 residues. V was shortened by 6 bases and J by 0 bases, with 15 bases between the two germline ends. Germline CDR1 SGHTA, CDR2 FQGNSA. CDR3 in DNA: TGTGCCAGCAGTCCCATTGGGGCTCTAGCCAAAAACATTCAGTACTTC. Translating it yields CASSPIGALAKNIQYF.

The chain joins TRBV3-1 (or the pseudogene TRBV3-2) to TRBJ1-5; weak D call: TRBD1 (5 bases). V was pared by 4 bases and J by 1 base, with 14 bases between. Germline loops: CDR1 LGHDT, CDR2 YNNKEL (reference sequence). The CDR3 has 16 amino acids. This CDR3 is CASSPSRQTSNQPQHF. The DNA of the CDR3 is TGTGCCAGCAGCCCGTCGAGACAGACCAGCAATCAGCCCCAGCATTTT.

This chain links TRBV5-6 with TRBJ1-2; 7 bases are shared with TRBD1. Germline values: CDR1 SGHDT, CDR2 YYEEEE. V lost 4 bases, J lost 4 bases, and 7 bases stayed unmatched. The CDR3 consists of 14 residues. In DNA form, the CDR3 reads TGTGCCAGCAGCCTCCGACAGGGTGCCTATGGCTACACCTTC. This codes for CASSLRQGAYGYTF. Using reference TRBV5-6 and TRBJ1-2 for the parts outside the CDR3, the full variable domain is DAGVTQSPTHLIKTRGQQVTLRCSPKSGHDTVSWYQQALGQGPQFIFQYYEEEERQRGNFPDRFSGHQFPNYSSELNVNALLLGDSALYLCASSLRQGAYGYTFGSGTRLTVV.